Each of the 17 T cell receptor beta chains below was sequenced from the same sample in a study of CD8 T cells in Susac syndrome (dated by TCRdb to between 2017 and 2020). Libraries were constructed by the immunoSEQ multiplex PCR assay. RNA was extracted with the RNeasy kit and about 0.5 to 1 ug was reverse transcribed using random hexamers. TCRdb trimmed the raw reads at Q25, called clones with MiXCR and kept productive beta chains. Rows with a matching CDR3 protein are joined into one entry that keeps the most common DNA and genes. This sample lists approximately 190,000 distinct CDR3 sequences; over 90% were detected once. About 0.17% of the sample rests with the top ten. Sequenced material: CD8+ T cells from PBMCs. The source of these receptors is a human donor with Susac syndrome.

The V call is TRBV16, the J call TRBJ1-2; D is unresolved. The CDR3 spans 12 residues. Germline values: CDR1 KGHSY, CDR2 FQNENV. Trimming stripped 2 bases from V and 4 bases from J, with 5 bases between. The CDR3 bases are TGTGCCAGCAGCCAAATCTCCTATGGCTACACCTTC. Amino acid sequence: CASSQISYGYTF.

This chain joins TRBV7-3 and TRBJ2-1; 9 bases are shared with TRBD1. After removal of 4 bases from V and 5 bases from J, the junction contained 6 bases not matched to a gene. This CDR3 comprises 15 residues. Germline CDR1 reads SGHTA; CDR2 reads FQGTGA. Here the CDR3 reads CASSSGQGLNNEQFF. CDR3 DNA sequence: TGTGCCAGCAGCTCCGGACAGGGGCTAAACAATGAGCAGTTCTTC.

The rearrangement links TRBV9 to TRBJ2-5; D remains ambiguous. The CDR3 spans 14 residues. Germline lookup yields CDR1 SGDLS and CDR2 YYNGEE. Trimming pared 4 bases from V and 0 bases from J, leaving 10 bases between. The CDR3 DNA reads as TGTGCCAGCAGCCAAGGACGGAACCAAGAGACCCAGTACTTC. Its translation is CASSQGRNQETQYF.

J is TRBJ2-7 and V is TRBV3-1; tentatively, D is TRBD1 (6 bases). CDR3 size: 14 residues. CDR1 is LGHDT and CDR2 is YNNKEL in the germline V gene (reference sequence). Trimming pared 0 bases from V and 2 bases from J, leaving 8 bases between. Here the CDR3 reads CASSQDQGTYEQYF. DNA of the CDR3: TGTGCCAGCAGCCAAGATCAGGGGACCTACGAGCAGTACTTC.

V gene TRBV13 combines with J gene TRBJ1-2, with 9 bases aligning to TRBD1. After removal of 1 base from V and 6 bases from J, the junction contained 3 bases not matched to a gene. Per the germline V gene, CDR1 is PRHDT and CDR2 is FYEKMQ (reference sequence). This CDR3 contains 14 residues. In nucleotides, the CDR3 is TGTGCCAGCAGCTTAGAGGGGGACAGGGATGGCTACACCTTC. This codes for CASSLEGDRDGYTF.

The chain uses TRBV2 and TRBJ2-1; 8 nucleotides line up with TRBD2. CDR3 length: 13 amino acids. The trim removed 8 bases at V and 5 bases at J, leaving 5 bases unmatched. Germline V gene sequence: CDR1 SNHLY, CDR2 FYNNEI. This chain's CDR3 is CASGTLADNEQFF. In DNA, the CDR3 is TGTGCCAGCGGTACACTAGCGGACAATGAGCAGTTCTTC.

The rearrangement uses TRBV7-2 and TRBJ2-7, with 12 bases lining up with TRBD2. Germline loops: CDR1 SGHTA, CDR2 FQGNSA. The J segment lost 4 bases and the V segment lost 6 bases, leaving 1 base of the junction unmatched. This CDR3 has 13 residues. CDR3 nucleotide sequence: TGTGCCAGCAGAGGACTAGCGGGATACGAGCAGTACTTC. This encodes CASRGLAGYEQYF.

The rearrangement joins TRBV7-3 to TRBJ2-2, with TRBD2 identical over 10 bases. CDR1 and CDR2 (germline): SGHTA, FQGTGA. The ends lost 8 bases at V and 1 base at J; junction bases unmatched: 13. The CDR3 has 18 amino acids. The CDR3 spells CASGSPASGSWNTGELFF. The CDR3 DNA is TGTGCCAGCGGGTCCCCGGCTAGCGGGAGTTGGAACACCGGGGAGCTGTTTTTT.

The rearrangement joins TRBV29-1 to TRBJ1-1; 9 positions match TRBD1. The J segment lost 1 base and the V segment lost 3 bases, leaving 3 bases of the junction unmatched. The CDR3 is 14 amino acids. Germline V gives CDR1 SQVTM, CDR2 ANQGSEA. CDR3 amino acids: CSVEGTGRNTEAFF. The CDR3 DNA sequence: TGCAGCGTTGAGGGGACAGGGAGGAACACTGAAGCTTTCTTT.

The J gene is TRBJ1-1, the V gene TRBV5-1; D uncertain. The CDR3 is 14 amino acids. Germline assignment: CDR1 SGHRS and CDR2 YFSETQ. Trimming shortened V by 1 base and J by 6 bases, and 13 bases separated the two germline ends. The chain's CDR3 is CASSLFGGPAEAFF. The CDR3 coding sequence is TGCGCCAGCAGCTTGTTTGGTGGGCCGGCTGAAGCTTTCTTT. Filled out from reference TRBV5-1 and TRBJ1-1, the complete variable domain reads KAGVTQTPRYLIKTRGQQVTLSCSPISGHRSVSWYQQTPGQGLQFLFEYFSETQRNKGNFPGRFSGRQFSNSRSEMNVSTLELGDSALYLCASSLFGGPAEAFFGQGTRLTVV.

The rearrangement links TRBV20-1 to TRBJ2-3; perhaps TRBD1 as D (5 bases). Germline lookup yields CDR1 DFQATT and CDR2 SNEGSKA (reference sequence). The CDR3 consists of 15 residues. The V gene lost 3 bases and the J gene lost 2 bases, with 15 bases spanning the gap. The CDR3 spells CSARGWSGITDTQYF. The CDR3 DNA sequence: TGCAGTGCTAGGGGTTGGTCAGGGATCACAGATACGCAGTATTTT.

This chain connects TRBV30 to TRBJ1-2; the match to TRBD1 covers 7 bases. V dropped 0 bases and J dropped 5; count of bases not matched to a gene: 9. The CDR3 loop spans 15 amino acids. The germline gives CDR1 GTSNPN, CDR2 SVGIG (reference sequence). The CDR3: CAWSVRAGGRYGYTF. The CDR3 DNA is TGTGCCTGGAGTGTTCGGGCAGGGGGGAGGTATGGCTACACCTTC.

CDR3 coding DNA: TGTGCCAGCAGCCCGACCGACAGGGCGACCCAGTACTTC. This codes for CASSPTDRATQYF. This chain connects TRBV3-1 to TRBJ2-5; 7 bases match TRBD1. The trim removed 4 bases at V and 7 bases at J, leaving 6 bases unmatched. Germline loops: CDR1 LGHDT, CDR2 YNNKEL (reference sequence). This CDR3 is 13 amino acids long.

The V and J genes are TRBV7-4 and TRBJ2-1, with TRBD2 matching 11 bases. The CDR3 consists of 15 residues. V shed 6 bases, J shed 10 bases, and the junction held 11 bases outside the gene matches. CDR1 and CDR2 from the germline V gene are SGHVT and SQSDAQ. CDR3 loop: CASSLELAGGSEQFF. CDR3 in DNA: TGTGCCAGCAGTCTAGAGCTAGCGGGAGGTAGCGAGCAGTTCTTC.

This chain links TRBV18 with TRBJ2-7; no firm D call. Germline values: CDR1 KGHSH, CDR2 LQKENI. The V and J ends lost 4 bases and 3 bases respectively, with 4 bases between them. The CDR3 spans 11 residues. The CDR3 DNA is TGTGCCAGCTCACGAAACTACGAGCAGTACTTC. Encoded protein: CASSRNYEQYF.

CDR3 protein: CASSLVQGSEQYF. CDR3 in DNA: TGTGCCAGCAGCCTAGTACAGGGCTCCGAGCAGTACTTC. The genes are TRBV11-2 and TRBJ2-7, with D possibly matching TRBD1 (6 bases). The germline gives CDR1 SGHAT, CDR2 FQNNGV. Deletions cut 5 bases from V and 6 bases from J, with 14 bases between. The CDR3 has 13 amino acids. The whole variable domain, filled in from reference TRBV11-2 and TRBJ2-7, reads EAGVAQSPRYKIIEKRQSVAFWCNPISGHATLYWYQQILGQGPKLLIQFQNNGVVDDSQLPKDRFSAERLKGVDSTLKIQPAKLEDSAVYLCASSLVQGSEQYFGPGTRLTVT.

The V call is TRBV20-1, the J call TRBJ2-2, with 7 bases that match TRBD2. The CDR3 length is 14 residues. J was trimmed by 2 bases and V by 3 bases; bases with no gene match: 3. Germline loops: CDR1 DFQATT, CDR2 SNEGSKA (reference sequence). The CDR3 loop reads CSASLAVNTGELFF. The CDR3 DNA sequence: TGCAGTGCTAGCCTAGCGGTCAACACCGGGGAGCTGTTTTTT.